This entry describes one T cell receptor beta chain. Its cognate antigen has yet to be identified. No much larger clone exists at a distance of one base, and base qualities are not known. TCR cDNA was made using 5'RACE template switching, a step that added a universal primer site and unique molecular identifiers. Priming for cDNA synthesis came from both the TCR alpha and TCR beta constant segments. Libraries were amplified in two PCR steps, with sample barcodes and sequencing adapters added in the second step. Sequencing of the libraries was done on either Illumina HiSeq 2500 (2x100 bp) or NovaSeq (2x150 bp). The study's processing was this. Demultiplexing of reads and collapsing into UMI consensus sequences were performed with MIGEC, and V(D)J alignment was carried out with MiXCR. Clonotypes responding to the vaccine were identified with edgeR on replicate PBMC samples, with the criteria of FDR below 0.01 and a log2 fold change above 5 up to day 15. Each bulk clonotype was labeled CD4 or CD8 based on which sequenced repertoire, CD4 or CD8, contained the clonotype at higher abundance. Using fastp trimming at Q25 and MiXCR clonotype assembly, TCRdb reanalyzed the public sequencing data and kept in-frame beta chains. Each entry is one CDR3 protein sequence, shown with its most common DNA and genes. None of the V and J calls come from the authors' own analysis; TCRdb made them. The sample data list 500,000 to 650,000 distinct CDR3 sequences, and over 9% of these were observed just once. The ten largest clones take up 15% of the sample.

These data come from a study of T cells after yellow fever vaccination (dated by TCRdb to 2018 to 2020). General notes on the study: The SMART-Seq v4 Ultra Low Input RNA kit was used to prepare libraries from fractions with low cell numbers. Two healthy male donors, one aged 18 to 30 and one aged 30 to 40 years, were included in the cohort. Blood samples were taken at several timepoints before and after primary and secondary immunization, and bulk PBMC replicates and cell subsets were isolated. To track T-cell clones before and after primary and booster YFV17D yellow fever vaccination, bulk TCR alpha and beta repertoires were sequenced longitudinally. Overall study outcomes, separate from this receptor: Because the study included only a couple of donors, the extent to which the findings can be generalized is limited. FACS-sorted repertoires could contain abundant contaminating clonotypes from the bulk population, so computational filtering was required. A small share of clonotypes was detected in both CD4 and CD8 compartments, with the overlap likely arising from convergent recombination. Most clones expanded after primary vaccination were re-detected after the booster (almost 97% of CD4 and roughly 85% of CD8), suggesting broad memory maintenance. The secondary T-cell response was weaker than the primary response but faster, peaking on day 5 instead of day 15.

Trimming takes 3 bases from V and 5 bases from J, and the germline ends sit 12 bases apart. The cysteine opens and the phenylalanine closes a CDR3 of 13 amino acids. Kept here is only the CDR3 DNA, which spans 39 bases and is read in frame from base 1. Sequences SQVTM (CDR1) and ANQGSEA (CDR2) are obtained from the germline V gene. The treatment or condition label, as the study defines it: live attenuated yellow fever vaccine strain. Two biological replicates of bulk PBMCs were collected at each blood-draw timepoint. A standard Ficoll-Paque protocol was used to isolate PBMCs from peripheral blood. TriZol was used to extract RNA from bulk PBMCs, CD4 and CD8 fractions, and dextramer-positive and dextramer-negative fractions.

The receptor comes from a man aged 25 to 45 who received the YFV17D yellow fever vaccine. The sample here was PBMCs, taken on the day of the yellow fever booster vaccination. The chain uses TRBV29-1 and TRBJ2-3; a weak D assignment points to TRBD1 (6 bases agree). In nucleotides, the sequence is TGCAGCGTTGATCAGGGGCGGAAAGATACGCAGTATTTT. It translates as CSVDQGRKDTQYF.